Listed below are T cell receptor beta chains from one sample, sequenced in a study of control samples from healthy donors and cancer patients. TCRdb's copy holds only in-frame clones and misses some; the assay was immunoSEQ multiplex PCR. The data hold 95,000 to 150,000 clones, with approximately 91% observed a single time. The sequenced sample was blood. These receptors were collected from a woman in her late teens or twenties in good health. Each CDR3 is given with its conserved first and last residue. Each record gives: D gene, V gene, J gene, clone size, CDR3 DNA, CDR3 protein. The D gene is left open where the match is weak. Rows give clone size only sometimes, using once, few, many, or a class for an expanded clone.

.	TRBV3-1/TRBV3-2	TRBJ2-3	.	TGTGCCAGCAGCCAAGATAGGCCGCCTGACTACCACACAGATACGCAGTATTTT	CASSQDRPPDYHTDTQYF
.	TRBV28	TRBJ1-2	many	TGTGCCAGCAGTTTACCCCTAGGGGTCGGCTACACCTTC	CASSLPLGVGYTF
.	TRBV30	TRBJ1-6	.	TGTGCCTGGAAGGACCTCGGTCGTTCGTCGGGGGTCCACTTT	CAWKDLGRSSGVHF
.	TRBV27	TRBJ1-6	once	TGTGCCAGCAGTCAAGAGGGGCGTTCACCCCTCCACTTT	CASSQEGRSPLHF
.	TRBV10-3	TRBJ2-3	.	TGTGCCATCAGTGAGCGGGTCCCAGAGGCCTCCGGTACGCAGTATTTT	CAISERVPEASGTQYF
.	TRBV28	TRBJ2-7	.	TGTGCCAGCAGTCCCCCGCGGGGCAGGGGTGTGGAGCAGTACTTC	CASSPPRGRGVEQYF
.	TRBV5-8	TRBJ1-5	.	TGTGCCAGCAGCTTGGCCAGGGCATATAGCAATCAGCCCCAGCATTTT	CASSLARAYSNQPQHF
.	TRBV5-4	TRBJ1-1	.	TGTGCCAGCAGCTCTTGGACGGTGAACACTGAAGCTTTCTTT	CASSSWTVNTEAFF
TRBD1	TRBV6-2/TRBV6-3	TRBJ1-5	.	TGTGCCAGCAGTTACTCCAGGGGGAGGTCAAATCAGCCCCAGCATTTT	CASSYSRGRSNQPQHF
.	TRBV5-1	TRBJ2-7	.	TGCGCCAGCAGCTCGGGCCTTGGTACAGGGTCCTACGAGCAGTACTTC	CASSSGLGTGSYEQYF
.	TRBV5-6	TRBJ2-7	.	TGTGCCAGCAGCTTGGGCAGGGACGAGCAGTACTTC	CASSLGRDEQYF
TRBD2	TRBV30	TRBJ2-3	.	TGTGCCTGGACTGGCGGGGGTGTCGTCGCAGATACGCAGTATTTT	CAWTGGGVVADTQYF
.	TRBV28	TRBJ2-3	.	TGTGCCAGCAGTTCCGGGGGATCGGATACGCAGTATTTT	CASSSGGSDTQYF
.	TRBV15	TRBJ2-5	.	TGTGCCACCAGCAGAGTGCGAACGGAGACCCAGTACTTC	CATSRVRTETQYF
TRBD1	TRBV24-1	TRBJ1-1	.	TGTGCCACCAGTGACCCAGTAGACAGGGTTGGTGCTTTCTTT	CATSDPVDRVGAFF
.	TRBV28	TRBJ1-1	.	TGTGCCAGCAGTTCCTCATGGGGGCCAGGGGAAGCTTTCTTT	CASSSSWGPGEAFF
.	TRBV27	TRBJ2-2	once	TGTGCCAGCACTCCCAAGACGGGAGTTGCCGGGGAGCTGTTTTTT	CASTPKTGVAGELFF
.	TRBV4-2	TRBJ1-5	.	TGTGCCAGCAGCCAAGATCAGGGGAGCAATCAGCCCCAGCATTTT	CASSQDQGSNQPQHF
TRBD2	TRBV6-5	TRBJ2-7	.	TGTGCCAGCAAGGCGGGAGGACGATACGAGCAGTACTTC	CASKAGGRYEQYF
.	TRBV18	TRBJ1-2	.	TGTGCCAGCTCACGACGTTCGACGGGCTCGGATGGCTACACCTTC	CASSRRSTGSDGYTF
.	TRBV7-3	TRBJ1-1	once	TGTGCCAGCAGACGAGAAACGGGGGGTGAAGCTTTCTTT	CASRRETGGEAFF
TRBD1	TRBV9	TRBJ2-7	.	TGTGCCAGCAGCCCGGGACAGGGTCCCTACGAGCAGTACTTC	CASSPGQGPYEQYF
TRBD1	TRBV6-1	TRBJ1-1	.	TGTGCCAGCAGTGAAGGATGGGGGACAGGGTACACTGAAGCTTTCTTT	CASSEGWGTGYTEAFF
.	TRBV27	TRBJ1-1	once	TGTGCCAGCAGTCTGGACAGACTTATGAACACTGAAGCTTTCTTT	CASSLDRLMNTEAFF
.	TRBV2	TRBJ1-1	.	TGTGCCAGCGGCCGGGGCCTTGAAGCTTTCTTT	CASGRGLEAFF
.	TRBV6-6	TRBJ2-1	.	TGTGCCAGCAGTTACTCGGGAGCCCTTGAGCAGTTCTTC	CASSYSGALEQFF
.	TRBV3-1/TRBV3-2	TRBJ2-7	.	TGTGCCAGCAGCCCTTCCTACGAGCAGTACTTC	CASSPSYEQYF
TRBD2	TRBV19	TRBJ2-5	.	TGTGCCAGTGGAGGAGGACTAGGGCCGCAAGAGACCCAGTACTTC	CASGGGLGPQETQYF
.	TRBV19	TRBJ1-2	.	TGTGCCAGTAGTATGACGAGAAACTATGGCTACACCTTC	CASSMTRNYGYTF
.	TRBV24-1	TRBJ2-3	.	TGTGCCACCAGTGATCCCGGACAGCCCACAGATACGCAGTATTTT	CATSDPGQPTDTQYF
.	TRBV2	TRBJ1-1	.	TGTGCCAGCAAGCAGGGGTGGACTGAAGCTTTCTTT	CASKQGWTEAFF
.	TRBV7-6	TRBJ1-2	.	TGTGCCAGCAGCTTAACAGACCTAGGGCCAAACTACCCTGAAATTAACTATGGCTACACCTTC	CASSLTDLGPNYPEINYGYTF
TRBD1	TRBV9	TRBJ1-3	.	TGTGCCAGCAGCGTGACAGGGACGGCCTCTGGAAACACCATATATTTT	CASSVTGTASGNTIYF
.	TRBV28	TRBJ1-3	.	TGTGCCAGCCGGCCGGGGGGGGCGGGAAACACCATATATTTT	CASRPGGAGNTIYF
.	TRBV28	TRBJ2-3	.	TGTGCCAGCAGTCGCGGGGGCGTGACAGATACGCAGTATTTT	CASSRGGVTDTQYF
.	TRBV7-8	TRBJ1-1	.	TGTGCCAGCAGCTTAGCGGGGGCCGGCGCTGAAGCTTTCTTT	CASSLAGAGAEAFF
.	TRBV24-1	TRBJ2-5	once	TGTGCCACCAGTGATACCCCCTGGGGGCCCGCAACCGTGACCCAGTACTTC	CATSDTPWGPATVTQYF
TRBD1	TRBV28	TRBJ1-2	.	TGTGCCAGCAGAAACTCGGACAGGGGAGAGGGGGGCTACACCTTC	CASRNSDRGEGGYTF
TRBD2	TRBV7-2	TRBJ2-3	.	TGTGCCAGCAGCTGGACTAGCGGGGGGGGTAGGGATACGCAGTATTTT	CASSWTSGGGRDTQYF
.	TRBV30	TRBJ1-6	few	TGTGCCTGGAATGACGGGAAGGGAGGATCACCCCTCCACTTT	CAWNDGKGGSPLHF
.	TRBV6-1	TRBJ1-1	few	TGTGCCAGCAGTGAAGAACCTACTGACACTGAAGCTTTCTTT	CASSEEPTDTEAFF
.	TRBV19	TRBJ1-1	.	TGTGCCAGTAGTACGGGGACGGGGAACACTGAAGCTTTCTTT	CASSTGTGNTEAFF
.	TRBV12-3/TRBV12-4	TRBJ2-2	.	TGTGCCAGCACCCCTATAATCGCCGGGGAGCTGTTTTTT	CASTPIIAGELFF
.	TRBV3-1/TRBV3-2	TRBJ1-1	many	TGTGCCAGCAGCCAAGATAACCCACGAGGGAGGACTGAAGCTTTCTTT	CASSQDNPRGRTEAFF
.	TRBV7-2	TRBJ2-3	.	TGTGCCAGCAGCTTTAGCGAAAGCACAGATACGCAGTATTTT	CASSFSESTDTQYF
TRBD1	TRBV7-9	TRBJ1-4	.	TGTGCCAGCAGCGCAGGGGGCGCCGAAGAAAAACTGTTTTTT	CASSAGGAEEKLFF
.	TRBV10-2	TRBJ1-2	.	TGCGCCAGCAGTGAAGGACAGAACTATGGCTACACCTTC	CASSEGQNYGYTF
.	TRBV19	TRBJ2-2	once	TGTGCCACGAAGGGAGAGAACACCGGGGAGCTGTTTTTT	CATKGENTGELFF
.	TRBV30	TRBJ2-3	.	TGTGCCTGGAGAGGGGGGATGGGGAGCACAGATACGCAGTATTTT	CAWRGGMGSTDTQYF
.	TRBV9	TRBJ2-2	.	TGTGCCAGCAGCGTGGAAGTAGGGGGCACCGGGGAGCTGTTTTTT	CASSVEVGGTGELFF